This TCR beta chain was obtained from a study of regulatory T cells in long-lasting Graves disease. In the study overall: Antithyroid drugs had been taken under 3 months by newly diagnosed Graves' patients.

Libraries of TCR beta came from iRepertoire HTBI primers plus Arm-PCR of CDR3 regions. TCRdb reprocessed the multiplex PCR reads via MiXCR and lists one record per CDR3 protein. This table has over 500,000 distinct CDR3 sequences, roughly 15% appearing once. Study-wide findings and caveats: Accuracy might have suffered from few samples.

Concerning this clonotype: Antigen unknown.

This sample's time point: newly diagnosed GD, antithyroid drugs for less than 3 months. Isolated PBMC RNA provided the starting material for the TCR library. The same data also contributed to another study, on T cells in Graves' hyperthyroidism and ophthalmopathy. From that study: Initially, a first-round RT-PCR of the TCR CDR3 employed the HTBI primer set.

The sequence was obtained from a young man with Graves disease. This specimen consisted of peripheral blood mononuclear cells (PBMCs), obtained at new diagnosis, from a patient treated with antithyroid drugs.

The CDR3 reads CATSDQLSGETQYF. The CDR3 DNA reads as TGTGCCACCAGTGATCAACTAAGTGGGGAGACCCAGTACTTC. The genes are TRBV24-1 and TRBJ2-5; D call uncertain. The CDR3 length is 14 residues. Germline assignment: CDR1 KGHDR and CDR2 SFDVKD. Trimming cost V 3 bases and J 5 bases, with 12 bases left between them.